This is a list of T cell receptor beta chains from one sample in a study of blood T cell repertoires in COVID-19. Method: immunoSEQ multiplex PCR; TCRdb's copy keeps in-frame clones and lacks some. The table lists 150,000 to 200,000 clones, under 85% of them singletons, with around 9.8% in the top ten. The sample consisted of peripheral blood. The source of these receptors is a woman of 80 years or more with acute or convalescent COVID-19. The CDR3 runs from the conserved cysteine through the conserved F or W. D genes are given only for firm matches. Clone size appears in some rows only: once, few, many, or a class for an expanded clone.

>TRBV12-5|TRBJ1-4|NA|few|18
TGTGCTAGTGGTTTGGGTCAATACCCCAGGCCAACTAATGAAAAACTGTTTTTT
CASGLGQYPRPTNEKLFF
>TRBV12-5|TRBJ2-1|TRBD2|NA|16
TGTGCTAGTGGTTTTTCCCTAGCGGGGTCTTACAATGAGCAGTTCTTC
CASGFSLAGSYNEQFF
>TRBV3-1/TRBV3-2|TRBJ2-7|NA|NA|16
TGTGCCGGCCGACAGGGGGCTAGCGGGGGGTCCTACGAGCAGTACTTC
CAGRQGASGGSYEQYF
>TRBV6-6|TRBJ2-7|NA|NA|13
TGTGCCAGCAGTCCCCCGACATCCTACGAGCAGTACTTC
CASSPPTSYEQYF
>TRBV7-2|TRBJ1-5|NA|few|13
TGTGCCAGCAGCTTAGCGCTCGGGGAGCCCCAGCATTTT
CASSLALGEPQHF
>TRBV20-1|TRBJ1-5|NA|NA|14
TGCAGTGCTAGTTTCTCAGGGTACGATCAGCCCCAGCATTTT
CSASFSGYDQPQHF
>TRBV11-2|TRBJ1-1|NA|NA|13
TGTGCCAGCACCCCCATCCCGAACACTGAAGCTTTCTTT
CASTPIPNTEAFF
>TRBV12-3/TRBV12-4|TRBJ2-3|NA|NA|13
TGTGCCAGCAGTTTCCGGGGTACAGATACGCAGTATTTT
CASSFRGTDTQYF
>TRBV7-2|TRBJ2-3|TRBD2|NA|15
TGTGCCAGCACCCCGGGACTAGCGGGGTCAGATACGCAGTATTTT
CASTPGLAGSDTQYF
>TRBV11-2|TRBJ1-4|NA|NA|14
TGTGCCAGCGGGGCTACTGCAACTAATGAAAAACTGTTTTTT
CASGATATNEKLFF
>TRBV11-1|TRBJ2-5|NA|once|13
TGTGCCAGCAGCTTGGGGGGTAAAGAGACCCAGTACTTC
CASSLGGKETQYF
>TRBV10-3|TRBJ1-4|NA|few|13
TGTGCCATCAGTGAGAGCGGGGGCGAAAAACTGTTTTTT
CAISESGGEKLFF
>TRBV20-1|TRBJ2-3|TRBD2|NA|16
TGCAGTGCTAGTGACAATAGCGGGGGAGTAACAGATACGCAGTATTTT
CSASDNSGGVTDTQYF
>TRBV18|TRBJ2-1|TRBD2|NA|16
TGTGCCAGCTCCTCAGGACTAGCGGGGGGTCTCAATGAGCAGTTCTTC
CASSSGLAGGLNEQFF
>TRBV6-1|TRBJ1-1|NA|NA|15
TGTGCCAGCAGTGATGATCTGAGGGGGAGCACTGAAGCTTTCTTT
CASSDDLRGSTEAFF
>TRBV10-3|TRBJ1-5|TRBD1|NA|13
TGTGCCATCAGCGGACAGGACGGTCAGCCCCAGCATTTT
CAISGQDGQPQHF
>TRBV19|TRBJ1-5|NA|NA|15
TGTGCCAGTAGGGGGCAGGTGGGTGGGAATCAGCCCCAGCATTTT
CASRGQVGGNQPQHF
>TRBV5-4|TRBJ2-5|NA|NA|14
TGTGCCAGCAGCTTGGATCTCGGGCAAGAGACCCAGTACTTC
CASSLDLGQETQYF
>TRBV20-1|TRBJ1-1|TRBD1|NA|17
TGCAGTGCTAGTGGCTCCCGGGACAGAAGGGCATGGACTGAAGCTTTCTTT
CSASGSRDRRAWTEAFF
>TRBV7-3|TRBJ2-1|TRBD1|NA|14
TGTGCCAGCAGCTCCGGGACAGGGGGTCATGAGCAGTTCTTC
CASSSGTGGHEQFF
>TRBV5-6|TRBJ1-1|NA|NA|14
TGTGCCAGCAGCTGGGGGCGGCGGAACACTGAAGCTTTCTTT
CASSWGRRNTEAFF
>TRBV19|TRBJ2-5|NA|NA|15
TGTGCCAGTAGTATAGATCTAGGCGGTCCGGAGACCCAGTACTTC
CASSIDLGGPETQYF
>TRBV7-2|TRBJ2-7|NA|NA|14
TGTGCCAGCAGCTTAGGATGGGGCAGTTACGAGCAGTACTTC
CASSLGWGSYEQYF
>TRBV5-1|TRBJ1-3|TRBD1|NA|16
TGCGCCAGCAGCTGGACCGGACAGGGGTCCGGAAACACCATATATTTT
CASSWTGQGSGNTIYF
>TRBV5-1|TRBJ1-6|NA|NA|15
TGCGCCAGCAGCTTGGCGGGAGTTGGGAATTCACCCCTCCACTTT
CASSLAGVGNSPLHF
>TRBV18|TRBJ2-7|TRBD1|NA|14
TGTGCCAGCTCGCCGAGACAGGGCGACTACGAGCAGTACTTC
CASSPRQGDYEQYF
>TRBV2|TRBJ2-7|NA|NA|11
TGTGCCAGCAGCATACAACCTCAGCAGTACTTC
CASSIQPQQYF
>TRBV21-1|TRBJ1-3|NA|NA|17
TGTGCCAGCAGCAGGGGACAGGGGACCTACTCTGGAAACACCATATATTTT
CASSRGQGTYSGNTIYF
>TRBV7-3|TRBJ2-1|NA|NA|16
TGTGCCAGCAGCCCCCCGGGAGTGAGCTCCTACAATGAGCAGTTCTTC
CASSPPGVSSYNEQFF
>TRBV7-2|TRBJ1-5|NA|NA|13
TGTGCCAGCAGCTTAGATTTTTCAAAGCCCCAGCATTTT
CASSLDFSKPQHF
>TRBV30|TRBJ2-7|NA|NA|13
TGTGCCTGGCTGGTCTCAAGAGGCTACGAGCAGTACTTC
CAWLVSRGYEQYF
>TRBV5-4|TRBJ2-2|TRBD2|NA|17
TGTGCCAGCAGCTTGGAAGGCGGGGGGGCGAACACCGGGGAGCTGTTTTTT
CASSLEGGGANTGELFF
>TRBV5-1|TRBJ1-1|NA|NA|13
TGCGCCAGCAGCTTGGACAGGAACACTGAAGCTTTCTTT
CASSLDRNTEAFF
>TRBV19|TRBJ2-7|TRBD1|NA|18
TGTGCCAGTAGTATAGCCGGACAGGGGGCGTCTCGGCCCTACGAGCAGTACTTC
CASSIAGQGASRPYEQYF
>TRBV11-3|TRBJ1-3|TRBD1|NA|14
TGTGCCAGCAGCTTGGGACAGGGTGGAAACACCATATATTTT
CASSLGQGGNTIYF
>TRBV18|TRBJ2-7|TRBD2|NA|16
TGTGCCAGCTCACCATCCCTAGCGGGAGGGGTTTACGAGCAGTACTTC
CASSPSLAGGVYEQYF
>TRBV6-5|TRBJ2-5|NA|NA|11
TGTGCCAGCAGTCCTGGACTCTCTCCTCACTTC
CASSPGLSPHF
>TRBV6-5|TRBJ1-2|TRBD1|NA|14
TGTGCCAGCAGTCCCCGGACAGGGAACTATGGCTACACCTTC
CASSPRTGNYGYTF
>TRBV20-1|TRBJ1-2|NA|NA|12
TGCAGTGCTAGTTCGGGGGGCGTAGGCTACACCTTC
CSASSGGVGYTF
>TRBV24-1|TRBJ1-2|NA|NA|16
TGTGCCACCAGTGACGCGGGGGGAGTAGCTAACTATGGCTACACCTTC
CATSDAGGVANYGYTF
>TRBV7-9|TRBJ2-1|NA|NA|12
TGTGCCAGCAGCTTCGGGATCAATGAGCAGTTCTTC
CASSFGINEQFF
>TRBV2|TRBJ2-2|TRBD1|NA|15
TGTGCCAGCTGGGGGAAGGGGGCGCCCCCCGGGGAGCTGTTTTTT
CASWGKGAPPGELFF
>TRBV5-6|TRBJ2-3|NA|NA|16
TGTGCCAGCAGCTCATGGACAGTTTACGGCACAGATACGCAGTATTTT
CASSSWTVYGTDTQYF
>TRBV2|TRBJ1-1|NA|NA|14
TGTGCCATCATCGGGGGGACCGAGAACACTGAAGCTTTCTTT
CAIIGGTENTEAFF